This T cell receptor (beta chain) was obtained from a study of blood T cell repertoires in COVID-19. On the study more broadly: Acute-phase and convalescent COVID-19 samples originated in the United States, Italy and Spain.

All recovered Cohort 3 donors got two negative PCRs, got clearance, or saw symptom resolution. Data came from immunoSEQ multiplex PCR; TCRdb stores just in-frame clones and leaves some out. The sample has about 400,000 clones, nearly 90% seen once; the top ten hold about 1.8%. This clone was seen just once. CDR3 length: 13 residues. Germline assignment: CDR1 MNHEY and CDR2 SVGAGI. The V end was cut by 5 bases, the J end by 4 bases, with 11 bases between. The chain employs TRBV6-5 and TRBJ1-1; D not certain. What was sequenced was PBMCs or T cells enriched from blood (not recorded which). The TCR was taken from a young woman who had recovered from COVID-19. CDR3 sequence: CASSPPGITEAFF. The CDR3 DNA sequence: TGTGCCAGCAGTCCCCCGGGGATCACTGAAGCTTTCTTT.